This T cell receptor (beta chain) was recovered during a study of T cells in Graves' hyperthyroidism and ophthalmopathy. Germline CDR1 SGHTA, CDR2 FQGNSA. V lost 5 bases and J 4 bases, leaving 12 bases between the germline ends. This CDR3 is 14 amino acids long. TCR beta CDR3 regions were amplified from RNA. Initially, a first-round RT-PCR of the TCR CDR3 employed the HTBI primer set. TCRdb redid the calling of the multiplex PCR reads with MiXCR, one entry per CDR3 protein. Of around 620,000 distinct CDR3 sequences in the sample, around 15% were seen once. This chain connects TRBV7-2 to TRBJ1-5; D possibly corresponds to TRBD1 (5 bases). The TCR comes from a woman aged 25 to 39 with Graves' hyperthyroidism. Sequencing was done on a sample of blood. The CDR3 region is CASSATQGNQPQHF. As DNA, the CDR3 is TGTGCCAGCAGCGCCACGCAGGGAAATCAGCCCCAGCATTTT.